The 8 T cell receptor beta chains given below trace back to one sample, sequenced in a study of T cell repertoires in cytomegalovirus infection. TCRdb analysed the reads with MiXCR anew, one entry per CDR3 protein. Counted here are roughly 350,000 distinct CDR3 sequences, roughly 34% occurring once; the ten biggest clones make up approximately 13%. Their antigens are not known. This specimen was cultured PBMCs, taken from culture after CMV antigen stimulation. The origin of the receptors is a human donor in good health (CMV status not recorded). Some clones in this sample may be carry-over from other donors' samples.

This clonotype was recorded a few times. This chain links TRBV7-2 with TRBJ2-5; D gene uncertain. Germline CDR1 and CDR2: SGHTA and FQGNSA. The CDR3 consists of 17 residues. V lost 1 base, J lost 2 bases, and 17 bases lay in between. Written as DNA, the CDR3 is TGTGCCAGCAGCTTAGTCCCCTCCAAGGCAGCTCAAGAGACCCAGTACTTC. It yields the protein CASSLVPSKAAQETQYF.

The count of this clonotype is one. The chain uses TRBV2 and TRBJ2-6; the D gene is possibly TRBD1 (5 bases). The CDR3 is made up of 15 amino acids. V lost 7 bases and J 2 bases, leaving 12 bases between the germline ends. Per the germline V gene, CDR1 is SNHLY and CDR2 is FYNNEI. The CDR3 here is CASTIGAAGANVLTF. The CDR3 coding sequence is TGTGCCAGCACGATAGGGGCCGCTGGGGCCAACGTCCTGACTTTC.

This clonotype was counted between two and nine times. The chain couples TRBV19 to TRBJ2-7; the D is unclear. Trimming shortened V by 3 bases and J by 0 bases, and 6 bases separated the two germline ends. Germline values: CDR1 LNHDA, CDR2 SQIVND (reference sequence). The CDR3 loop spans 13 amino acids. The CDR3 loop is CASSMKSSYEQYF. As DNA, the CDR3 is TGTGCCAGTAGTATGAAAAGCTCCTACGAGCAGTACTTC.

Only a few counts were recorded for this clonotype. CDR3: CASSITGGTFGYTF. The CDR3 DNA reads as TGTGCCAGTAGTATAACAGGGGGCACGTTTGGCTACACCTTC. The V and J genes are TRBV19 and TRBJ1-2; 9 positions match TRBD1. J gave up 7 bases and V 2 bases, and 5 bases lay outside the gene matches. Germline V gives CDR1 LNHDA, CDR2 SQIVND (reference sequence). CDR3 size: 14 residues.

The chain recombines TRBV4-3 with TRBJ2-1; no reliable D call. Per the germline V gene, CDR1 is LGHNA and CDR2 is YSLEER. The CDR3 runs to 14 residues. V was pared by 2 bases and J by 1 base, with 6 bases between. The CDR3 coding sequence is TGCGCCAGCAGCCAACGAGTGTCCTACAATGAGCAGTTCTTC. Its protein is CASSQRVSYNEQFF.

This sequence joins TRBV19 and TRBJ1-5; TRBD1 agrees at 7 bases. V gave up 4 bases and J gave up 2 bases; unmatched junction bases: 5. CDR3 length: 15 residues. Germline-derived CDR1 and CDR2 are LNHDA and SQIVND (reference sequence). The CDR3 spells CASSNYRGGNQPQHF. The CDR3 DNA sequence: TGTGCCAGTAGTAACTACAGGGGTGGCAATCAGCCCCAGCATTTT.

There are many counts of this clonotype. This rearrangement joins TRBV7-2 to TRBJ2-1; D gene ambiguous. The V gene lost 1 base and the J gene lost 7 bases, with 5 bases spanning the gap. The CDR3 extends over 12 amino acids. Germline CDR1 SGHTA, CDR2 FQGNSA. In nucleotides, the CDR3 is TGTGCCAGCAGCTTAGAACGTAATGAGCAGTTCTTC. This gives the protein CASSLERNEQFF. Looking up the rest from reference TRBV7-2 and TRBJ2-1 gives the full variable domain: GAGVSQSPSNKVTEKGKDVELRCDPISGHTALYWYRQSLGQGLEFLIYFQGNSAPDKSGLPSDRFSAERTGGSVSTLTIQRTQQEDSAVYLCASSLERNEQFFGPGTRLTVL.

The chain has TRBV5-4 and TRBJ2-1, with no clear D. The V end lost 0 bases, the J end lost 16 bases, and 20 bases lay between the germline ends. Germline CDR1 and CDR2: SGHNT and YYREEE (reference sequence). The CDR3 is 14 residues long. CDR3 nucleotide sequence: TGTGCCAGCAGCTTGGAGTTGGAGACCCTACGGCCATTCTTC. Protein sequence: CASSLELETLRPFF. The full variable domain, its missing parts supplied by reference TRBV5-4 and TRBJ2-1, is ETGVTQSPTHLIKTRGQQVTLRCSSQSGHNTVSWYQQALGQGPQFIFQYYREEENGRGNFPPRFSGLQFPNYSSELNVNALELDDSALYLCASSLELETLRPFFGPGTRLTVL.